The present TCR beta chain was sequenced within a study of cytomegalovirus exposure and HLA in healthy donors. Data came from immunoSEQ multiplex PCR; TCRdb stores just in-frame clones and leaves some out. Of some 210,000 clones listed, around 86% were seen once; the top ten hold 1.5% to 2.5%. Turning to this clone: Its antigen is as yet unknown.

Study conclusions and caveats: Most TCR sequences were rare, but some public TCRs occurred in many donors.

This CDR3 is 16 amino acids long. CDR1 and CDR2 from the germline V gene are MGHRA and YSYEKL. V was clipped by 1 base and J by 7 bases; unmatched bases: 13. The sample comprised PBMCs. The chain employs TRBV4-1 and TRBJ2-7; the match to TRBD1 covers 7 bases. This TCR derives from a woman younger than 30 in good health and CMV-seropositive. The CDR3 DNA reads TGCGCCAGCAGCCAAGCTGGGACAGCTGTTTTGGAGGAGCAGTACTTC. It is translated as CASSQAGTAVLEEQYF.